One T cell receptor (beta chain) is described in this entry. Its antigen is undetermined. This sample also contains other DNA sequences that code for the same CDR3. Looked up from germline, CDR1 is SQVTM and CDR2 is ANQGSEA. The ends were cut back, 4 bases at V and 2 bases at J, with 13 bases in the middle. The length of the CDR3 is 14 residues. The naive CD8 population came from CD45RO-negative cells selected for CCR7, without terminally differentiated effector memory CD45RA+ cells. The data stem from a study of shared clonotypes between healthy human individuals. Findings and limits, study-wide: A handful of donors held 4.5% to 5% of naive CD4 clonotypes in common. When compared with the clonotypes that were shared by all four sorted-subset donors, the non-shared clonotypes turned out to have lower generation probabilities.

In the authors' methods: Junction-only sequences without quality scores were provided by ImmunoSEQ, so filtering was different. Clones were sequenced by immunoSEQ multiplex PCR, and TCRdb holds only the in-frame ones, with some missing. The V and J calls and clone size were taken over from that table, and D and trimming were inferred from the DNA. The profile covers about 2,100,000 clones, with approximately 94% appearing a single time and more than 1.5% taken by the ten largest. The TCR comes from a man aged 18 to 29 in good health. Some clones in this sample may be carry-over from other donors' samples. V and J are TRBV29-1 and TRBJ2-3; the D gene is possibly TRBD2 (6 bases). Source material: naive CD8+ T cells from PBMCs. The CDR3 loop is CSVVGGTFTDTQYF. CDR3 nucleotide sequence: TGCAGCGTTGTAGGCGGGACCTTCACAGATACGCAGTATTTT.